The 27 T cell receptor beta chains below were found in one sample sequenced in a study of CD8 T cells in Susac syndrome. With random hexamers, about 0.5 to 1 ug RNA was reverse transcribed. Each CDR3 protein gets one entry after TCRdb re-called the immunoSEQ multiplex PCR reads with MiXCR. The data show around 190,000 distinct CDR3 sequences, approximately 93% seen once. Material: CD4+ T cells from PBMCs. The source is a human donor in good health.

This sequence joins TRBV10-3 and TRBJ2-7; the D is unclear. The ends were cut back, 6 bases at V and 6 bases at J, with 12 bases in the middle. The V gene's germline CDR1 is ENHRY and CDR2 SYGVKD. This CDR3 is built from 12 residues. CDR3 DNA: TGTGCCATCAGCCTCATTGGCGGCGAGCAGTACTTC. It translates to CAISLIGGEQYF.

Written as DNA, the CDR3 is TGTGCCAGCAGCGCCGACAGGGGGCTAGACTCCTACGAGCAGTACTTC. It yields the protein CASSADRGLDSYEQYF. The gene calls are TRBV9 and TRBJ2-7, with 10 bases that match TRBD1. The CDR3 spans 16 residues. Trimming at V came to 3 bases and at J to 0 bases, leaving 6 bases not matched to a gene. CDR1 and CDR2 (germline): SGDLS, YYNGEE.

The chain recombines TRBV29-1 with TRBJ1-2; D is undetermined. V gave up 4 bases and J gave up 7 bases, with 10 bases separating them. This CDR3 contains 11 residues. Germline V gives CDR1 SQVTM, CDR2 ANQGSEA. This chain's CDR3 is CSVGDRSGYTF. CDR3 coding DNA: TGCAGCGTTGGAGACCGTTCTGGCTACACCTTC.

This chain joins TRBV12-3 or TRBV12-4 and TRBJ2-1; 7 bases are a match to TRBD2. The ends lost 3 bases at V and 5 bases at J; junction bases unmatched: 4. The CDR3 has 14 amino acids. In DNA, the CDR3 is TGTGCCAGCAGTTTCCAGCGGGGAAACAATGAGCAGTTCTTC. As protein: CASSFQRGNNEQFF.

The chain recombines TRBV28 with TRBJ2-7; 10 bases match TRBD2. This CDR3 region has 18 residues. Trimming cost V 7 bases and J 1 base; bases outside gene matches: 16. Germline V gene data show CDR1 as MDHEN and CDR2 as SYDVKM. The CDR3 is CASTTGVRLAGVSYEQYF. DNA of the CDR3: TGTGCCAGCACTACAGGGGTGAGGCTAGCGGGAGTATCCTACGAGCAGTACTTC.

This chain connects TRBV9 to TRBJ2-2; the D is unclear. V gave up 5 bases and J gave up 0 bases, with 14 bases separating them. Germline values: CDR1 SGDLS, CDR2 YYNGEE. The CDR3 sequence is 16 residues long. The CDR3 reads CASSQLPTANTGELFF. The CDR3 DNA is TGTGCCAGCAGTCAGTTACCTACAGCGAACACCGGGGAGCTGTTTTTT.

The rearrangement links TRBV9 to TRBJ2-1; 10 nucleotides line up with TRBD1. This CDR3 is built from 16 residues. After removal of 5 bases from V and 2 bases from J, the junction contained 7 bases not matched to a gene. Germline V gives CDR1 SGDLS, CDR2 YYNGEE. The CDR3 DNA is TGTGCCAGCAGTTACACCGGGACAGGGGCCTACAATGAGCAGTTCTTC. Protein sequence: CASSYTGTGAYNEQFF.

The chain combines TRBV5-6 with TRBJ1-2, with D possibly TRBD1 on 6 matching bases. Deletions cut 0 bases from V and 7 bases from J, with 13 bases between. Germline lookup yields CDR1 SGHDT and CDR2 YYEEEE. The CDR3 totals 14 residues. The CDR3 reads CASSLDAGAFGYTF. The DNA for the CDR3 is TGTGCCAGCAGCTTGGACGCGGGGGCGTTTGGCTACACCTTC.

The rearrangement joins TRBV27 to TRBJ2-1; D not certain. V lost 8 bases and J lost 6, with 11 bases in between. Germline CDR1 and CDR2: MNHEY and SMNVEV (reference sequence). This CDR3 has 12 residues. CDR3 sequence reads: CASSRSGNEQFF. The CDR3 DNA follows: TGTGCCAGCTCCCGCAGTGGCAATGAGCAGTTCTTC.

The chain combines TRBV20-1 with TRBJ2-3, with 8 bases identical to TRBD1. CDR3 length equals 13 residues. The germline V gene encodes CDR1 DFQATT and CDR2 SNEGSKA (reference sequence). With 3 bases clipped from V and 2 bases from J, the junction kept 1 base outside the gene matches. The CDR3 here is CSARDRVTDTQYF. In nucleotides, the CDR3 is TGCAGTGCTAGGGACAGGGTCACAGATACGCAGTATTTT.

The chain links TRBV29-1 to TRBJ1-1; TRBD1 might be the D (6 bases). Per germline, CDR1 SQVTM and CDR2 ANQGSEA. Trimming shortened V by 3 bases and J by 11 bases, and 16 bases separated the two germline ends. This CDR3 contains 12 residues. The CDR3 sequence is CSVDTGGGGAFF. DNA for the CDR3: TGCAGCGTTGATACTGGGGGCGGGGGGGCTTTCTTT.

The rearrangement joins TRBV20-1 to TRBJ2-3; D unresolved. CDR3 length equals 15 residues. Looked up from germline, CDR1 is DFQATT and CDR2 is SNEGSKA (reference sequence). Written as DNA, the CDR3 is TGCAAGACGAGACCTCCAGGTACTAGCACAGATACGCAGTATTTT. This sequence encodes CKTRPPGTSTDTQYF.

The rearrangement uses TRBV24-1 and TRBJ2-1; tentatively, D is TRBD1 (6 bases). V lost 0 bases to trimming and J lost 7 bases, with 6 bases between them. Germline assignment: CDR1 KGHDR and CDR2 SFDVKD. The CDR3 has 13 residues. CDR3 sequence (DNA): TGTGCCACCAGTGATTTGCAGGGGAATGAGCAGTTCTTC. Amino acid sequence: CATSDLQGNEQFF.

The chain recombines TRBV28 with TRBJ2-7; no definite D call. CDR1 and CDR2 from the germline V gene are MDHEN and SYDVKM. The CDR3 consists of 11 residues. V was trimmed by 4 bases and J by 5 bases, leaving 6 bases between them. The CDR3 reads CASSSPHEQYF. DNA of the CDR3: TGTGCCAGCAGTTCCCCCCACGAGCAGTACTTC.

The V gene is TRBV7-9, the J gene TRBJ1-5; D not certain. From germline, CDR1 is SEHNR and CDR2 FQNEAQ (reference sequence). CDR3 length: 13 amino acids. Trimming pared 7 bases from V and 2 bases from J, leaving 9 bases between. In DNA, the CDR3 is TGTGCCAGCACCCCGTCGGGCAATCAGCCCCAGCATTTT. Translated, it gives CASTPSGNQPQHF.

This chain links TRBV3-1 with TRBJ2-5, with TRBD2 matching 11 bases. This CDR3 region has 14 residues. CDR1 is LGHDT and CDR2 is YNNKEL in the germline V gene (reference sequence). The V and J ends lost 3 bases and 6 bases, in that order; junction bases with no gene match: 3. This CDR3 reads CASSHSGGAKTQYF. In nucleotides, the CDR3 is TGTGCCAGCAGCCATAGCGGGGGGGCCAAGACCCAGTACTTC.

The chain combines TRBV5-1 with TRBJ2-1; unclear D gene. Trimming stripped 4 bases from V and 10 bases from J, with 9 bases between. Germline CDR1 SGHRS, CDR2 YFSETQ. The CDR3 runs 11 residues. DNA for the CDR3: TGCGCCAGCAGCGAAGACATCGAGCAGTTCTTC. Translated, it gives CASSEDIEQFF.

The chain is built from TRBV7-3 and TRBJ2-5; TRBD2 agrees at 8 bases. Germline-derived CDR1 and CDR2 are SGHTA and FQGTGA. Trimming cost V 6 bases and J 6 bases; bases outside gene matches: 9. The CDR3 runs 14 residues. The CDR3 loop is CASSPSGGVKTQYF. For the CDR3, the DNA is TGTGCCAGCAGTCCCAGCGGGGGAGTAAAGACCCAGTACTTC. The full variable domain, completed using reference TRBV7-3 and TRBJ2-5, is GAGVSQTPSNKVTEKGKYVELRCDPISGHTALYWYRQSLGQGPEFLIYFQGTGAADDSGLPNDRFFAVRPEGSVSTLKIQRTERGDSAVYLCASSPSGGVKTQYFGPGTRLLVL.

The V gene is TRBV7-2, the J gene TRBJ2-3, with D unresolved. The CDR3 runs to 13 residues. V lost 2 bases to trimming and J lost 4 bases, with 7 bases between them. Germline CDR1 reads SGHTA; CDR2 reads FQGNSA. The CDR3 reads CASSLLGPDTQYF. The DNA for the CDR3 is TGTGCCAGCAGCTTATTGGGCCCAGATACGCAGTATTTT.

V is TRBV5-1 and J is TRBJ2-3, with 11 positions matching TRBD1. V was clipped by 4 bases and J by 3 bases; unmatched bases: 4. Germline V lookup: CDR1 SGHRS, CDR2 YFSETQ. The CDR3 length is 15 residues. The CDR3 DNA reads TGCGCCAGCAGCACCGGGACAGGGGGGACAGATACGCAGTATTTT. Its protein product is CASSTGTGGTDTQYF.

The gene calls are TRBV6-1 and TRBJ1-1; D gene unclear. Trimming shortened V by 7 bases and J by 1 base, and 13 bases separated the two germline ends. Germline V lookup: CDR1 MNHNS, CDR2 SASEGT. The CDR3 spans 14 residues. Here the CDR3 DNA reads TGTGCCAGCAACTTCGTACGGGGGAACACTGAAGCTTTCTTT. Translating it yields CASNFVRGNTEAFF.

The chain employs TRBV6-6 and TRBJ1-4; 10 nucleotides line up with TRBD1. J gave up 7 bases and V 8 bases, and 4 bases lay outside the gene matches. CDR3 length: 13 amino acids. The V gene's germline CDR1 is MNHNY and CDR2 SVGAGI (reference sequence). CDR3 region: CASGGTGVEKLFF. DNA of the CDR3: TGTGCCAGCGGGGGGACAGGGGTTGAAAAACTGTTTTTT.

The CDR3 protein is CASSQGDRGLTEAFF. The DNA of the CDR3 is TGCGCCAGCAGCCAAGGAGACAGGGGGCTCACTGAAGCTTTCTTT. The chain recombines TRBV4-1 with TRBJ1-1, with 10 bases lining up with TRBD1. Germline V gene data show CDR1 as MGHRA and CDR2 as YSYEKL. Trimming took 1 base from V and 4 from J; bases not matched to a gene: 3. CDR3 size: 15 residues.

The rearrangement links TRBV28 to TRBJ2-2, with TRBD1 matching over 9 bases. This CDR3 region has 17 residues. The germline gives CDR1 MDHEN, CDR2 SYDVKM. The V segment lost 3 bases and the J segment 5 bases; nucleotides outside the gene matches: 10. The CDR3 reads CASSFSRGQGRTGELFF. The CDR3 bases are TGTGCCAGCAGTTTTTCACGGGGACAGGGAAGGACCGGGGAGCTGTTTTTT. The full variable domain, in which reference TRBV28 and TRBJ2-2 provide the parts outside the CDR3, is DVKVTQSSRYLVKRTGEKVFLECVQDMDHENMFWYRQDPGLGLRLIYFSYDVKMKEKGDIPEGYSVSREKKERFSLILESASTNQTSMYLCASSFSRGQGRTGELFFGEGSRLTVL.

The chain is built from TRBV28 and TRBJ1-1, with D perhaps matching TRBD1 (6 bases). Trimming removed 6 bases from V and 7 bases from J, with 12 bases in between. Per germline, CDR1 MDHEN and CDR2 SYDVKM. The CDR3 consists of 12 residues. CDR3 protein: CASREGRGEAFF. In DNA form, the CDR3 reads TGTGCCAGCAGGGAGGGCAGGGGTGAAGCTTTCTTT.

Of note for this clonotype: A junction end diverges from the germline sequence, so it may reflect a read error. This CDR3 is CASSQTSGGPDTQYF. CDR3 coding DNA: TGTGCTAGCAGTCAAACTAGCGGGGGGCCAGATACGCAGTATTTT. V usage is TRBV7-7 and J usage is TRBJ2-3, with 12 bases matching TRBD2. The CDR3 has 15 residues. CDR1 is SSHAT and CDR2 is FNYEAQ in the germline V gene (reference sequence).

The genes are TRBV28 and TRBJ1-3; D is uncertain. This CDR3 spans 18 amino acids. V was cut by 1 base and J by 2 bases, with 18 bases left in between. Per germline, CDR1 MDHEN and CDR2 SYDVKM. CDR3 residues: CASSLFLASGATGNTIYF. CDR3 DNA: TGTGCCAGCAGTTTATTCTTGGCGTCTGGCGCTACTGGAAACACCATATATTTT.